This T cell receptor (beta chain) appears in the sequencing data of a study of blood T cell repertoires in COVID-19. Only in-frame clones appear in the TCRdb table, and some are missing; sequencing was by immunoSEQ multiplex PCR. The sample includes 120,000 or so clones, 65% to 90% of them seen just once. V trimming: 3 bases; J trimming: 7 bases; junction bases outside the gene matches: 7. The length of the CDR3 is 15 residues. CDR1 and CDR2 (germline): ENHRY, SYGVKD. Sequencing input: peripheral blood. The TCR originated in a woman older than 75 with acute or convalescent COVID-19. The gene calls are TRBV10-3 and TRBJ2-1; TRBD1 matches at 9 bases. The CDR3 loop reads CAISESGTGFNEQFF. The CDR3 coding sequence is TGTGCCATCAGTGAATCGGGGACAGGGTTTAATGAGCAGTTCTTC.